One TCR beta chain is described in this entry. Its cognate antigen is unknown. The record originates from a study of OX40 agonist ivuxolimab in advanced cancers. Regarding the study as a whole: Fewer expanded clones were found on average in CD4+ than in CD8+ T cells.

V trimming: 0 bases; J trimming: 4 bases; junction bases outside the gene matches: 10. The CDR3 contains 18 residues. CDR1 and CDR2 from the germline V gene are LNHNV and YYDKDF (reference sequence). The assay was immunoSEQ multiplex PCR, and TCRdb's table has in-frame clones only and misses some. This table has roughly 100,000 clones, 90% appearing once. Material: CD4+ or CD8+ T cells sorted from blood, obtained in a trial of the OX40 agonist ivuxolimab. The chain joins TRBV15 to TRBJ2-5; TRBD2 matches 11 bases. This clonotype was obtained from an adult with an advanced solid tumor such as melanoma, head and neck, liver or kidney cancer. CDR3 protein: CATSREGLAALTRETQYF. The CDR3 region has the DNA TGTGCCACCAGCAGAGAGGGACTAGCGGCTTTAACTCGAGAGACCCAGTACTTC.